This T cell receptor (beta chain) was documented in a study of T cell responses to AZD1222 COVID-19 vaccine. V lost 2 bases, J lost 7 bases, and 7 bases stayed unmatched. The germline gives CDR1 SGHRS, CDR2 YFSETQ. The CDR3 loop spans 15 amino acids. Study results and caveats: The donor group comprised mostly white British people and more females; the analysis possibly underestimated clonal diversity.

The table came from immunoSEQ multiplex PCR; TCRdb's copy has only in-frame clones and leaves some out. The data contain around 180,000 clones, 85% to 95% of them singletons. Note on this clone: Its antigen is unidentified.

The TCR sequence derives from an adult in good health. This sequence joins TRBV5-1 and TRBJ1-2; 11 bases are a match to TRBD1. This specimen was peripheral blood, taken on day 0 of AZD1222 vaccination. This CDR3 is CASSLADRGRGGYTF. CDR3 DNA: TGCGCCAGCAGCTTAGCGGACAGGGGGCGCGGTGGCTACACCTTC.